The clone carrying this T cell receptor beta chain was seen just once. CDR1 SNHLY and CDR2 FYNNEI come from the germline V gene. V was shortened by 5 bases and J by 5 bases, with 9 bases between the two germline ends. This CDR3 contains 13 residues. TCRdb called the RT-PCR reads again in MiXCR, with one record for every CDR3 protein. The repertoire holds almost 700,000 distinct CDR3 sequences, approximately 15% seen once, with roughly 3.9% in the top ten. Sequenced input: memory CD4+ T cells from blood. The receptor was isolated from a female donor in good health, serving as a healthy control. V gene TRBV2 combines with J gene TRBJ2-2; D uncertain. CDR3 sequence reads: CASSFILTGELFF. CDR3 in DNA: TGTGCCAGCAGTTTTATCCTGACCGGGGAGCTGTTTTTT.